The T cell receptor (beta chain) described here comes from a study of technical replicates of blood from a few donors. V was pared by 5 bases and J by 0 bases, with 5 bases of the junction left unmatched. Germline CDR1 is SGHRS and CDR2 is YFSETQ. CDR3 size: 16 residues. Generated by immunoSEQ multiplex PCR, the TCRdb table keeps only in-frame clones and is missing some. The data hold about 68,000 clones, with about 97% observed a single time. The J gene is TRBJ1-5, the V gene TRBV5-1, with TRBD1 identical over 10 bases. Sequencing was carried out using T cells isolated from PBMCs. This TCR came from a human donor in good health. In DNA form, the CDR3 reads TGCGCCAGCAGGGCCGGGACAGGGGATAGCAATCAGCCCCAGCATTTT. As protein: CASRAGTGDSNQPQHF.